A single sample gave rise to the 25 T cell receptor beta chains below, sequenced in a study of technical replicates of blood from a handful of donors. TCRdb's table, derived via immunoSEQ multiplex PCR, lists solely in-frame clones and lacks some. The data hold 100,000 or so clones, with over 85% observed a single time. The sample comprised T cells isolated from PBMCs. All receptors derive from a human donor in good health.

This sequence joins TRBV27 and TRBJ1-3, with a tentative D call TRBD1 (5 bases). The germline gives CDR1 MNHEY, CDR2 SMNVEV (reference sequence). The V end was cut by 6 bases, the J end by 1 base, with 10 bases between. CDR3 length: 14 residues. The CDR3 region has the DNA TGTGCCAGCAGGCTAGGGGCGTCTGGAAACACCATATATTTT. Its protein is CASRLGASGNTIYF.

The chain uses TRBV6-1 and TRBJ2-3; tentative D call: TRBD2 (5 bases). The germline CDR1 and CDR2 sequences are MNHNS and SASEGT. The V end was cut by 2 bases, the J end by 1 base, with 13 bases between. The CDR3 contains 16 residues. The CDR3 loop is CASSELLRRRTDTQYF. CDR3 nucleotide sequence: TGTGCCAGCAGTGAACTCTTGCGGAGGCGCACAGATACGCAGTATTTT.

The chain recombines TRBV7-9 with TRBJ2-2; 7 bases line up with TRBD2. Germline CDR1 and CDR2: SEHNR and FQNEAQ (reference sequence). Unmatched junction bases numbered 1, after V lost 3 bases and J lost 3 bases. The CDR3 covers 14 residues. CDR3 nucleotide sequence: TGTGCCAGCAGCTTGGGGGGGGACACCGGGGAGCTGTTTTTT. It codes for CASSLGGDTGELFF. Using reference TRBV7-9 and TRBJ2-2 for the parts outside the CDR3, the full variable domain is DTGVSQNPRHKITKRGQNVTFRCDPISEHNRLYWYRQTLGQGPEFLTYFQNEAQLEKSRLLSDRFSAERPKGSFSTLEIQRTEQGDSAMYLCASSLGGDTGELFFGEGSRLTVL.

The rearrangement uses TRBV28 and TRBJ1-1; D is unclear. V gave up 6 bases and J gave up 4 bases, with 12 bases separating them. The CDR3 sequence is 13 residues long. CDR1 and CDR2 from the germline V gene are MDHEN and SYDVKM. CDR3 in amino acids: CASSLPGGTEAFF. CDR3 sequence (DNA): TGTGCCAGCAGCTTACCTGGAGGCACTGAAGCTTTCTTT. The whole variable domain, remainder taken from reference TRBV28 and TRBJ1-1, is DVKVTQSSRYLVKRTGEKVFLECVQDMDHENMFWYRQDPGLGLRLIYFSYDVKMKEKGDIPEGYSVSREKKERFSLILESASTNQTSMYLCASSLPGGTEAFFGQGTRLTVV.

The chain carries TRBV6-5 and TRBJ2-1; D is possibly TRBD2 (6 bases). The CDR3 has 15 amino acids. The germline V and J ends were trimmed by 6 bases and 3 bases, with 15 bases remaining between them. Germline CDR1 and CDR2: MNHEY and SVGAGI. The DNA of the CDR3 is TGTGCCAGCAGGGAGGGGAGGTTCCTCTACAATGAGCAGTTCTTC. It translates to CASREGRFLYNEQFF.

V and J are TRBV10-3 and TRBJ1-3, with D unresolved. CDR1 and CDR2 from the germline V gene are ENHRY and SYGVKD. V was trimmed by 7 bases and J by 0 bases, leaving 4 bases between them. This CDR3 has 12 residues. DNA for the CDR3: TGTGCCATCACCAGCTCTGGAAACACCATATATTTT. Translation: CAITSSGNTIYF.

The V gene is TRBV14, the J gene TRBJ1-5; 10 bases fit TRBD1. The CDR3 extends over 23 amino acids. Germline loops: CDR1 SGHDN, CDR2 FVKESK. J was trimmed by 9 bases and V by 0 bases; bases with no gene match: 29. The CDR3 is CASSQEGRAPRDRGYSREGPQHF. The CDR3 bases are TGTGCCAGCAGCCAAGAGGGGCGAGCACCTCGGGACAGGGGTTACTCTCGGGAAGGGCCCCAGCATTTT.

Written as DNA, the CDR3 is TGCGCCAGCAGCCAGGCCGGGACAGGGGGCTTGGGGGAGCTGTTTTTT. This gives the protein CASSQAGTGGLGELFF. V is TRBV4-1 and J is TRBJ2-2; 12 bases line up with TRBD1. J was trimmed by 8 bases and V by 3 bases; bases with no gene match: 7. This CDR3 is built from 16 residues. Germline-derived CDR1 and CDR2 are MGHRA and YSYEKL.

The chain uses TRBV6-1 and TRBJ2-7; D may be TRBD1 (6 bases). Trimming shortened V by 5 bases and J by 7 bases, and 15 bases separated the two germline ends. Germline V gene data show CDR1 as MNHNS and CDR2 as SASEGT. The CDR3 totals 13 residues. In DNA, the CDR3 is TGTGCCAGCAGTAAGGGACATCCATCTGAGCAGTACTTC. Translation: CASSKGHPSEQYF.

The chain recombines TRBV13 with TRBJ2-5; TRBD1 aligns across 7 bases. V shed 2 bases, J shed 1 base, and the junction held 10 bases outside the gene matches. CDR1 and CDR2 from the germline V gene are PRHDT and FYEKMQ (reference sequence). This CDR3 region has 17 residues. CDR3 sequence reads: CASSLSGGYLLQETQYF. CDR3 sequence (DNA): TGTGCCAGCAGCTTATCAGGGGGTTACCTCCTCCAAGAGACCCAGTACTTC.

The chain joins TRBV5-1 to TRBJ2-5; 8 bases line up with TRBD2. The germline V gene has CDR1 SGHRS and CDR2 YFSETQ. The CDR3 is 14 amino acids. V was clipped by 5 bases and J by 4 bases; unmatched bases: 7. The CDR3 DNA reads as TGCGCCAGCAGTTTCCGGGAGGGCCTAGAGACCCAGTACTTC. It codes for CASSFREGLETQYF.

The rearrangement links TRBV11-1 to TRBJ2-5; the match to TRBD1 covers 9 bases. Losses at the gene ends were 5 bases for V and 5 bases for J; bases not matched to a gene: 9. The CDR3 sequence is 15 residues long. Germline values: CDR1 SGHAT, CDR2 FQDESV (reference sequence). CDR3 protein: CASSHRDRAVETQYF. CDR3 bases: TGTGCCAGCAGCCACCGGGACAGGGCCGTGGAGACCCAGTACTTC.

The J gene is TRBJ2-7, the V gene TRBV7-9; D is perhaps TRBD2 (6 bases). Germline assignment: CDR1 SEHNR and CDR2 FQNEAQ (reference sequence). The CDR3 has 19 amino acids. Trimming removed 0 bases at V and 3 bases at J, with 24 bases between. CDR3 coding DNA: TGTGCCAGCAGCTTAGCGCAAGTAAAGATCGGGACTGGCTTCTACGAGCAGTACTTC. It is translated as CASSLAQVKIGTGFYEQYF.

The chain combines TRBV7-3 with TRBJ2-3; tentatively, D is TRBD2 (6 bases). This CDR3 has 16 residues. Trimming took 1 base from V and 6 from J, leaving 17 bases between them. CDR1 SGHTA and CDR2 FQGTGA come from the germline V gene. CDR3 DNA sequence: TGTGCCAGCAGCTTAATGGGGAGCGGGCCGGGGGATACGCAGTATTTT. It specifies CASSLMGSGPGDTQYF.

The chain uses TRBV28 and TRBJ1-5, with D uncertain. This CDR3 comprises 15 residues. The germline CDR1 and CDR2 sequences are MDHEN and SYDVKM. V lost 5 bases, J lost 3 bases, and 14 bases lay in between. CDR3 protein: CASSPRPGINQPQHF. CDR3 sequence (DNA): TGTGCCAGCAGTCCTCGCCCCGGGATCAATCAGCCCCAGCATTTT.

This sequence joins TRBV7-8 and TRBJ2-3; 7 bases fit TRBD1. The CDR3 runs 16 residues. The trim removed 3 bases at V and 0 bases at J, leaving 6 bases unmatched. Germline V gives CDR1 SGHVS, CDR2 FQNEAQ. CDR3 in DNA: TGTGCCAGCAGCTTGGGGGCAGGGGGTAGCACAGATACGCAGTATTTT. Protein sequence: CASSLGAGGSTDTQYF.

CDR3 DNA: TGTGCCAGCAGTTCCTCTAGCGGCTACACAGATACGCAGTATTTT. It specifies CASSSSSGYTDTQYF. The V and J genes are TRBV28 and TRBJ2-3, with 7 bases aligning to TRBD2. Per germline, CDR1 MDHEN and CDR2 SYDVKM. CDR3 size: 15 residues. Trimming at V came to 4 bases and at J to 2 bases, leaving 6 bases not matched to a gene.

The V and J genes are TRBV11-3 and TRBJ2-3; D possibly corresponds to TRBD2 (6 bases). With 8 bases removed from V and 0 bases from J, the gap between germline ends came to 6 bases. The CDR3 consists of 12 residues. Germline CDR1 reads SGHNT; CDR2 reads YENEEA. The CDR3 loop is CASGGSTDTQYF. The DNA for the CDR3 is TGTGCCAGCGGGGGGAGCACAGATACGCAGTATTTT. Full variable domain (remainder filled in from reference TRBV11-3 and TRBJ2-3): EAGVVQSPRYKIIEKKQPVAFWCNPISGHNTLYWYLQNLGQGPELLIRYENEEAVDDSQLPKDRFSAERLKGVDSTLKIQPAELGDSAVYLCASGGSTDTQYFGPGTRLTVL.

V gene TRBV21-1 combines with J gene TRBJ1-2; the table gives TRBD1 as D, unverified against the DNA. TRBV21-1 is marked as a pseudogene. CDR3 length: 15 amino acids. CDR3 in amino acids: CASSILPGTGSGYTF. CDR3 bases: TGTGCCAGCAGCATACTTCCCGGGACAGGGTCCGGCTACACCTTC.

This clone was seen a single time. The chain combines TRBV7-9 with TRBJ2-1, with 9 positions matching TRBD1. The germline gives CDR1 SEHNR, CDR2 FQNEAQ (reference sequence). V was pared by 4 bases and J by 6 bases, with 7 bases of the junction left unmatched. CDR3 length: 15 residues. DNA for the CDR3: TGTGCCAGCAGCTACCAGGGACAGGGAGGCAATGAGCAGTTCTTC. This sequence encodes CASSYQGQGGNEQFF. Combining the CDR3 with reference TRBV7-9 and TRBJ2-1 gives the whole variable domain DTGVSQNPRHKITKRGQNVTFRCDPISEHNRLYWYRQTLGQGPEFLTYFQNEAQLEKSRLLSDRFSAERPKGSFSTLEIQRTEQGDSAMYLCASSYQGQGGNEQFFGPGTRLTVL.

V gene TRBV18 combines with J gene TRBJ1-2; no clear D. There are 13 residues in the CDR3. Trimming cost V 3 bases and J 8 bases, with 13 bases left between them. Germline V gene lookup returns CDR1 KGHSH and CDR2 LQKENI. CDR3 DNA sequence: TGTGCCAGCTCACCGGTCCGCTCGGAGGGCTACACCTTC. It specifies CASSPVRSEGYTF.

The gene calls are TRBV19 and TRBJ1-5; 9 bases match TRBD1. V was pared by 2 bases and J by 4 bases, with 3 bases of the junction left unmatched. The CDR3 is made up of 15 amino acids. CDR1 and CDR2 from the germline V gene are LNHDA and SQIVND (reference sequence). The CDR3 nucleotides read TGTGCCAGTAGTATATGGGGGACAGGGAATCAGCCCCAGCATTTT. Its protein is CASSIWGTGNQPQHF.

This clone has just one count. The junction does not match germline at one end; this may be a read error. The rearrangement links TRBV6-5 to TRBJ1-1, with D possibly matching TRBD1 (5 bases). The CDR3 has 15 residues. Germline CDR1 and CDR2: MNHEY and SVGAGI. CDR3 residues: CASSYSKAGGTPGVF. Written as DNA, the CDR3 is TGTGCCAGCAGTTACTCGAAGGCGGGGGGGACCCCTGGGGTCTTT.

The V gene is TRBV5-4, the J gene TRBJ2-1, with 8 bases identical to TRBD1. V was clipped by 4 bases and J by 3 bases; unmatched bases: 18. Germline CDR1 and CDR2: SGHNT and YYREEE (reference sequence). The CDR3 covers 19 residues. The CDR3 region is CASSAGPGQDWGFYNEQFF. The CDR3 DNA reads as TGTGCCAGCAGCGCGGGCCCGGGACAGGACTGGGGTTTCTACAATGAGCAGTTCTTC.

This clone turned up a few times. The chain carries TRBV2 and TRBJ1-1; TRBD1 aligns across 7 bases. The ends lost 8 bases at V and 11 bases at J; junction bases unmatched: 11. The CDR3 consists of 12 residues. Germline V gene data show CDR1 as SNHLY and CDR2 as FYNNEI. CDR3 sequence (DNA): TGTGCCAGCCAAACGGGGGTGACAGGGGCTTTCTTT. Translating it yields CASQTGVTGAFF.